This TCR beta chain was sequenced in a study of blood T cell repertoires in COVID-19 (dated by TCRdb to 2018 to 2021). Looking at the study overall: Samples covering the acute and convalescent phases of COVID-19 were provided by collaborators in the United States, Italy and Spain. The prospective study material was composed of cDNA or gDNA derived from T cells, B-cell-depleted T cells, or PBMCs. Deeply sampled blood TCRbeta repertoires from subjects exposed to, actively infected with, or recovered from COVID-19 were included in the dataset. A freely available public database, intended as a resource for researchers studying the immune response to SARS-CoV-2, is where the repertoires were released. The samples were drawn from two sources: the first 160 participants of the ongoing ImmuneRACE study, and fewer than 1,500 subjects contributed by 6 global collaborators. A de-identified subject ID, COVID-19 status, age in years and sex were almost always included in the sample metadata. HLA class I and class II types, where available, came from metadata supplied by the sample provider rather than from assay-based typing.

Broader findings and caveats from the paper: How much clinical and demographic metadata was included differed by source and by participant, and the metadata was provided uncurated.

Enrolling through a virtual design, the prospective study's participants ranged in age from roughly 18 to 90 years and lived across approximately 25 United States geographic areas. Cohort assignment in the prospective study relied on participant-reported clinical history from a screening survey and a study questionnaire. Exposed participants had been in contact with someone with a PCR-confirmed or clinician-diagnosed COVID-19 case within 2 weeks of study entry. In the prospective study, whole blood, serum and a nasopharyngeal or oropharyngeal swab were collected from each participant by mobile phlebotomists. Additional blood draws and questionnaires over a 2-month period could optionally be provided by prospective study participants. Blood samples from the prospective study were shipped frozen or at room temperature prior to DNA extraction. The immunoSEQ Assay, a bias-controlled multiplex PCR, was used to amplify TCRbeta CDR3 regions from genomic DNA. Per the authors' processing: The number of nucleated cells in each sample was estimated from the amplification of reference gene primers within the assay. Sequence reads were collapsed and filtered to measure the absolute abundance of every unique TCRbeta CDR3 rearrangement. Productive Simpson clonality was computed per sample as the square root of Simpson's diversity index over productive rearrangements. TCRdb took this table from immuneACCESS and kept in-frame rearrangements with V and J called. Such tables lack part of the clones; where checked against another copy, unresolved V genes explain under half of the gap, and the rest is unexplained. For V, J and clone size, that table is used; D and trimming come from the DNA. Counted in this sample were around 250,000 clones; about 87% of them appeared once. The ten top clones hold 0.87% of the sample.

Notes on this clone: Its cognate antigen has yet to be identified. Per-nucleotide qualities are absent, and no much larger clonotype sits a single base away.

Sequences SGHRS (CDR1) and YFSETQ (CDR2) are obtained from the germline V gene. Trimming removed 0 bases from V and 8 bases from J, leaving 14 bases between the germline ends. The CDR3 spans 15 residues, from the cysteine through the phenylalanine. Only the CDR3 DNA stays, 45 bases, in frame from base 1. The receptor chain draws on TRBV5-1 and TRBJ1-4; TRBD1 is a weak D gene call, 6 bases matching. The TCR sequence derives from a man between 50 and 59 years old who had been exposed to COVID-19. The sample consisted of PBMCs or T cells enriched from blood (not recorded which). The bases read TGCGCCAGCAGCTTGGCCAACAGGGTTGAGGAAAAACTGTTTTTT. Its coded protein is CASSLANRVEEKLFF.